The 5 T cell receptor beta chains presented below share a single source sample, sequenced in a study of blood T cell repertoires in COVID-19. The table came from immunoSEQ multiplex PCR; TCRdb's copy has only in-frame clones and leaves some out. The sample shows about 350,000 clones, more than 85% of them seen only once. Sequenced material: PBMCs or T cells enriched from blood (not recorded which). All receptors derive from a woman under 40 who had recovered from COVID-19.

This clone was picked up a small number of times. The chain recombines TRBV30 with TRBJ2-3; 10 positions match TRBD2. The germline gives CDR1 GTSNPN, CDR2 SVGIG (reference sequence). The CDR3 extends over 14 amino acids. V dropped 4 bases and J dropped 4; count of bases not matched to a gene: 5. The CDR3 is CAWKRGGLADTQYF. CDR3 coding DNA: TGTGCCTGGAAGCGGGGGGGCTTGGCAGATACGCAGTATTTT.

CDR3 nucleotides: TGTGCCAGCAGCTTACAGGAAGTCTACAATGAGCAGTTCTTC. Protein: CASSLQEVYNEQFF. V gene TRBV5-4 combines with J gene TRBJ2-1, with D perhaps matching TRBD1 (5 bases). The CDR3 runs to 14 residues. Looked up from germline, CDR1 is SGHNT and CDR2 is YYREEE (reference sequence). Deletions cut 2 bases from V and 3 bases from J, with 9 bases between.

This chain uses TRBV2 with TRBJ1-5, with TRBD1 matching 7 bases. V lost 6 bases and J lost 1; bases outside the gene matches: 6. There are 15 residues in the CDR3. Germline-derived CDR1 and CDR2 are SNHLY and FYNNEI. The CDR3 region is CASRAGTVSNQPQHF. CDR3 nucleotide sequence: TGTGCCAGCAGGGCCGGGACAGTAAGCAATCAGCCCCAGCATTTT.

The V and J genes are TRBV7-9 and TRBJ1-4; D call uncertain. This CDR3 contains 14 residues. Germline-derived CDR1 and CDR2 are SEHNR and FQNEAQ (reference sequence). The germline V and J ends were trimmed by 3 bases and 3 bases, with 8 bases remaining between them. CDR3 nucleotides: TGTGCCAGCAGCTTTGAGAATTCTAATGAAAAACTGTTTTTT. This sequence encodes CASSFENSNEKLFF.

The chain's CDR3 is CASSLDSRGSGQDYGYTF. CDR3 nucleotides: TGTGCCAGCAGCTTAGATAGTCGGGGATCGGGACAGGACTATGGCTACACCTTC. This chain connects TRBV7-6 to TRBJ1-2; 8 nucleotides line up with TRBD1. The J segment lost 3 bases and the V segment lost 1 base, leaving 13 bases of the junction unmatched. CDR3 length equals 18 residues. Germline V gene sequence: CDR1 SGHVS, CDR2 FNYEAQ.